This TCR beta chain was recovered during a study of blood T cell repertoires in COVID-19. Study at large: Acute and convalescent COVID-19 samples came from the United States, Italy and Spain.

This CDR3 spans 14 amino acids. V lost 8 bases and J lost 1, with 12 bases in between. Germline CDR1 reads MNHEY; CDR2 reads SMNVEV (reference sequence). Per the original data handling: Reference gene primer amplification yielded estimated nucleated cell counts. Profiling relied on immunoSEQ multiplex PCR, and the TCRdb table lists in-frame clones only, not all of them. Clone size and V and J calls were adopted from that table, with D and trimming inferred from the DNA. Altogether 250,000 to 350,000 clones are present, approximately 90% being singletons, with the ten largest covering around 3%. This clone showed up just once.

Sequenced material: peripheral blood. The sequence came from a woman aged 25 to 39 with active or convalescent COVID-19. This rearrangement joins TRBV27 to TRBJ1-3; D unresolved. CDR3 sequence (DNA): TGTGCCAGCCGAGCTCGGTTATCTGGAAACACCATATATTTT. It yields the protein CASRARLSGNTIYF.